The clone carrying this TCR beta chain was observed a few times. The record originates from a study of T cells after yellow fever vaccination. TCRdb reanalysed the 5' RACE reads using MiXCR and keeps one entry per CDR3 protein. Of some 500,000 distinct CDR3 sequences listed, about 13% were seen once; the top ten hold over 12%. This CDR3 contains 18 residues. Germline assignment: CDR1 KGHSH and CDR2 LQKENI. V was pared by 3 bases and J by 0 bases, with 14 bases of the junction left unmatched. The material was PBMCs, obtained on the day of the yellow fever booster vaccination. The chain uses TRBV18 and TRBJ2-7, with TRBD2 matching over 7 bases. This receptor was identified in a man under 40 who received the YFV17D yellow fever vaccine. CDR3 bases: TGTGCCAGCTCACCTAACCTCTTGAGCGGGACCCCCTCCTACGAGCAGTACTTC. Protein: CASSPNLLSGTPSYEQYF.